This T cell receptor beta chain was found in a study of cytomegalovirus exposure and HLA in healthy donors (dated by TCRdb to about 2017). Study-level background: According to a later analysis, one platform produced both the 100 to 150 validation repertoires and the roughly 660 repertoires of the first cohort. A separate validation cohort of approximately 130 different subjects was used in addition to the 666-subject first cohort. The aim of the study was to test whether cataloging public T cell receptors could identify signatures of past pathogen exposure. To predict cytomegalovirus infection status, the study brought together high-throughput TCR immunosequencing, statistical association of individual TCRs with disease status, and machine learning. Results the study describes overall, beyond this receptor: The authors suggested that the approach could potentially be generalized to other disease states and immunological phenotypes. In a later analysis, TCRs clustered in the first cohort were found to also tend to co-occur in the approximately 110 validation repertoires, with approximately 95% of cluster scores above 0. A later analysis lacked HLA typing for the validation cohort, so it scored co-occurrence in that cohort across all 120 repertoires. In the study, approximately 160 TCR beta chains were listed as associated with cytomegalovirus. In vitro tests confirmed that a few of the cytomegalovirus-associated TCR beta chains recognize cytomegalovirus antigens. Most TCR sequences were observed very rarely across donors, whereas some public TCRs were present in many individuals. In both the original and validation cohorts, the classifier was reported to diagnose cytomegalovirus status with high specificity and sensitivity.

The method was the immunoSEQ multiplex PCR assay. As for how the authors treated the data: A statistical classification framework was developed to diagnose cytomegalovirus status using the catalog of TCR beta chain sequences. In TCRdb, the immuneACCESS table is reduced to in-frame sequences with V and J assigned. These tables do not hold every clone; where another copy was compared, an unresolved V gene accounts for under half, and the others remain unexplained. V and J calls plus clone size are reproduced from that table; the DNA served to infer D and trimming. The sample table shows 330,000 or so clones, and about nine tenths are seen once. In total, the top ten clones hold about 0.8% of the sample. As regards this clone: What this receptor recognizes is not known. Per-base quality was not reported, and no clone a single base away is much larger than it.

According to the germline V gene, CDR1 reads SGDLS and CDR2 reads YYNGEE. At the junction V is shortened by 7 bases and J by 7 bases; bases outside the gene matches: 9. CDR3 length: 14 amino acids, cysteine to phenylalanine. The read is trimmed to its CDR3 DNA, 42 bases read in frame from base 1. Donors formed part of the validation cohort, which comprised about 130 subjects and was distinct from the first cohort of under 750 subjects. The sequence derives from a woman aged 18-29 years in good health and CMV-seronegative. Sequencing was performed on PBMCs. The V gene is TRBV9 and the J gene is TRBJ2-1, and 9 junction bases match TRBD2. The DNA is TGTGCCAGCGGCGGCGGGCTAGCGGGAAATGAGCAGTTCTTC. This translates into CASGGGLAGNEQFF. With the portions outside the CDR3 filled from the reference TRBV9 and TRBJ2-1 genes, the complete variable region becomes DSGVTQTPKHLITATGQRVTLRCSPRSGDLSVYWYQQSLDQGLQFLIQYYNGEERAKGNILERFSAQQFPDLHSELNLSSLELGDSALYFCASGGGLAGNEQFFGPGTRLTVL.